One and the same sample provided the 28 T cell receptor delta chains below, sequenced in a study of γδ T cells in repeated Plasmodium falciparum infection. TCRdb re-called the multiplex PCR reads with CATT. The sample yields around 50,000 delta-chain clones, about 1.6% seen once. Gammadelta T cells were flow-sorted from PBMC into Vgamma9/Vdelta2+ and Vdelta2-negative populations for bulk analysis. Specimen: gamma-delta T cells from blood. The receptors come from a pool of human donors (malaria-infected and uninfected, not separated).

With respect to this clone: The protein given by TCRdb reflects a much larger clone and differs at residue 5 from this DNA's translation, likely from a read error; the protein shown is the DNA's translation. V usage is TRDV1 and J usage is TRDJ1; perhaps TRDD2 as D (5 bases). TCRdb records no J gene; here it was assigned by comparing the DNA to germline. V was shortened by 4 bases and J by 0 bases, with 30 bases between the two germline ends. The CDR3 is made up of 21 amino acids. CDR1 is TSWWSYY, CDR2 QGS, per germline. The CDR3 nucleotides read TGTGCTCTTGGGGGACTCAAACCTTGCCGATTGATCCTAAAGTACACCGATAAACTCATCTTT. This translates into CALGGLKPCRLILKYTDKLIF.

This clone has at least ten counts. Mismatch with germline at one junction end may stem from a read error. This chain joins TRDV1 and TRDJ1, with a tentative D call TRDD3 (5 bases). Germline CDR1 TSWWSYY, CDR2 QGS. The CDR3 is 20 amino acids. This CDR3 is CALVENSWPSSGVLTDKLIF. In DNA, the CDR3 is TGTGCTCTTGTGGAAAACAGCTGGCCATCCTCGGGGGTCCTCACCGATAAACTCATCTTT.

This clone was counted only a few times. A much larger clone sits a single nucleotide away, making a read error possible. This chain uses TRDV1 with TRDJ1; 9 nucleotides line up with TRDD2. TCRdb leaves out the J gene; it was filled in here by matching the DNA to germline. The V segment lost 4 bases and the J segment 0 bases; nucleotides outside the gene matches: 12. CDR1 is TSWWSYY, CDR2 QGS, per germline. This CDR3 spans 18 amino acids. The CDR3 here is CALGGPPSYFLYTDKLIF. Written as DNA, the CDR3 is TGTGCTCTTGGGGGACCCCCTTCCTACTTTCTCTACACCGATAAACTCATCTTT.

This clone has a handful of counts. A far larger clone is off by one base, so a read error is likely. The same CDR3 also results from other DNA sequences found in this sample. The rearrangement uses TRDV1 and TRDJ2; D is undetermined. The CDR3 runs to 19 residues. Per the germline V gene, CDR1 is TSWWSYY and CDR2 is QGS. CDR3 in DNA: TGTGCTCTTGGGGGGCTACGAGCCAGCACCCTAACCCTGACGGCACAACTCTTCTTT. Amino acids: CALGGLRASTLTLTAQLFF.

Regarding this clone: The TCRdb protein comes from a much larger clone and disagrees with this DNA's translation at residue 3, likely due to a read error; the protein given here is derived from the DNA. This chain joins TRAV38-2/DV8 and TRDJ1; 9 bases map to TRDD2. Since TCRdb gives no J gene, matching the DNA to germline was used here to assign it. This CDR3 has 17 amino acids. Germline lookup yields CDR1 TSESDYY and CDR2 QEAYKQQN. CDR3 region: CAHRTPGLPTPLSKLIF. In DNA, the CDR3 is TGTGCTCATAGGACCCCAGGCCTTCCTACCCCTCTATCGAAACTCATCTTT.

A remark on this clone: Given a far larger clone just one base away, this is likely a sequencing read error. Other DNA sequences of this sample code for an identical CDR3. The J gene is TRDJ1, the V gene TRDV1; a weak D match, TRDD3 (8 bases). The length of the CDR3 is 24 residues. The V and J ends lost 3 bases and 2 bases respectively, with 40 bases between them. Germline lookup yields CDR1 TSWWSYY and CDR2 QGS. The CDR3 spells CALGDRKAFLSSYWGSRGTDKLIF. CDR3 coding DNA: TGTGCTCTTGGGGATCGCAAGGCCTTCCTTTCCTCGTACTGGGGGTCCAGAGGAACCGATAAACTCATCTTT.

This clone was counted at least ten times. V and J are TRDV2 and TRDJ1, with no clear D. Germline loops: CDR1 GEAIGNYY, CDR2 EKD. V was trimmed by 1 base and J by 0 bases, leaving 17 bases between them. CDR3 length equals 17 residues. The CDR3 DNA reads TGTGCCTGTGACACTGTAGGAACCAAGAGGTACACCGATAAACTCATCTTT. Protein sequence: CACDTVGTKRYTDKLIF.

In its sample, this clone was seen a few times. CDR3 sequence (DNA): TGTGCTCTTGGGGACCTTACTGGGGGATTTCTCGATAAACTCATCTTT. Translation: CALGDLTGGFLDKLIF. J is TRDJ1 and V is TRDV1; 10 nucleotides agree with TRDD3. Trimming cost V 3 bases and J 4 bases; bases outside gene matches: 8. The CDR3 spans 16 residues. CDR1 is TSWWSYY and CDR2 is QGS in the germline V gene.

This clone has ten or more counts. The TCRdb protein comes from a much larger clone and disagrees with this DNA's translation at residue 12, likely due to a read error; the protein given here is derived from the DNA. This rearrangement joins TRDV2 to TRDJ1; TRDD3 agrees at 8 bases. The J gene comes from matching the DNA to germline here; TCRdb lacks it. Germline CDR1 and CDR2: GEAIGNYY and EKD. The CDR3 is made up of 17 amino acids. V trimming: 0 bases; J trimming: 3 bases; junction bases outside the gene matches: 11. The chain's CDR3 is CACDTLARGDNADKLIF. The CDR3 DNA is TGTGCCTGTGACACCCTAGCCCGGGGGGATAACGCCGATAAACTCATCTTT.

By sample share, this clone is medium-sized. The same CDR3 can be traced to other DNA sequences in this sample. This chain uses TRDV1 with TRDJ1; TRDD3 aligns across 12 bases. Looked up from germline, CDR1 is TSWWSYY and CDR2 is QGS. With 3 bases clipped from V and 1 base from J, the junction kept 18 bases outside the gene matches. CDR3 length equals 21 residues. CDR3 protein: CALGDPLGYWGIQPFTDKLIF. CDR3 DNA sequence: TGTGCTCTTGGGGACCCTCTGGGTTACTGGGGGATACAGCCGTTCACCGATAAACTCATCTTT.

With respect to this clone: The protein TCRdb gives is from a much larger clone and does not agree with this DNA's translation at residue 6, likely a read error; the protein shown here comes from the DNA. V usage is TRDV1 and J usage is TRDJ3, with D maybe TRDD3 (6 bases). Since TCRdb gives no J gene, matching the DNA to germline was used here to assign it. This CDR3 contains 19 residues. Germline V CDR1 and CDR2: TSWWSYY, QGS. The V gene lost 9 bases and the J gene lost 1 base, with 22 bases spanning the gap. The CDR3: CALEPPLGGTSWDTRQMFF. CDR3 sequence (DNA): TGTGCTCTCGAACCTCCACTCGGGGGGACATCCTGGGACACCCGACAGATGTTTTTC.

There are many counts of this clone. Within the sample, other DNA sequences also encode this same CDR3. CDR3 in amino acids: CALGELNPKKSPGGYLSPDKLIF. CDR3 bases: TGTGCTCTTGGGGAACTAAATCCAAAAAAGTCCCCTGGGGGATATTTGTCTCCCGATAAACTCATCTTT. The chain couples TRDV1 to TRDJ1; TRDD3 matches 10 bases. Germline V CDR1 and CDR2: TSWWSYY, QGS. Trimming at V came to 0 bases and at J to 3 bases, leaving 25 bases not matched to a gene. This CDR3 has 23 amino acids.

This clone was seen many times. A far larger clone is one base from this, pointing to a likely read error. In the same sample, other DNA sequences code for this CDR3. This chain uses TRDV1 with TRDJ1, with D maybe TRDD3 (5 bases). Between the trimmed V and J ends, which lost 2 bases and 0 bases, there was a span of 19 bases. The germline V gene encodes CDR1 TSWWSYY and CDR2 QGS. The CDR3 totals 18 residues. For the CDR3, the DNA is TGTGCTCTTGGGGAATGCTTCTGGGAGCGGAGCTACACCGATAAACTCATCTTT. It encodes CALGECFWERSYTDKLIF.

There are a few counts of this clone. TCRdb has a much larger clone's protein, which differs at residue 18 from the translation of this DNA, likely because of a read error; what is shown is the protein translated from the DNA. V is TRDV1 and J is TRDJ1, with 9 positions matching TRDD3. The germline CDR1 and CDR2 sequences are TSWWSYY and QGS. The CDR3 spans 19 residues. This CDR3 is CALGERITRGIPPTDKLTF. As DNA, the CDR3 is TGTGCTCTTGGGGAAAGGATCACTAGGGGGATACCGCCCACCGATAAACTCACCTTT.

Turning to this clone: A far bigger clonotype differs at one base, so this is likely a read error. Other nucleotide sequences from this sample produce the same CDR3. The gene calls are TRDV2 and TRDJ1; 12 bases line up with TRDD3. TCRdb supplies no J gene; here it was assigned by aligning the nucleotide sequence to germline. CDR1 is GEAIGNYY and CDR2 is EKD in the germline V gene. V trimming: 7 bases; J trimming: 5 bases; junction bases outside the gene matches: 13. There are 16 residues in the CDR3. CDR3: CAWGFSYWGILDKLIF. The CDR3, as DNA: TGTGCCTGGGGATTCTCGTACTGGGGGATACTTGATAAACTCATCTTT.

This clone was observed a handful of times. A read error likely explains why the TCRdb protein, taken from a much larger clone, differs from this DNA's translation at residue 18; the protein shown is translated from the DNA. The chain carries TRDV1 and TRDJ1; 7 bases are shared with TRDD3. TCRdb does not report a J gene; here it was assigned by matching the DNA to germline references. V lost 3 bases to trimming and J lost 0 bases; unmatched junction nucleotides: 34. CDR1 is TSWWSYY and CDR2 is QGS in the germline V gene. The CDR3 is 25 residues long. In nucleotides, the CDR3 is TGTGCTCTTGGGGATGGCCTTCATAAATTTGGGGGACCCCCCGTCCCATTCTCGTACACCGATAAACTCATCTTT. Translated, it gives CALGDGLHKFGGPPVPFSYTDKLIF.

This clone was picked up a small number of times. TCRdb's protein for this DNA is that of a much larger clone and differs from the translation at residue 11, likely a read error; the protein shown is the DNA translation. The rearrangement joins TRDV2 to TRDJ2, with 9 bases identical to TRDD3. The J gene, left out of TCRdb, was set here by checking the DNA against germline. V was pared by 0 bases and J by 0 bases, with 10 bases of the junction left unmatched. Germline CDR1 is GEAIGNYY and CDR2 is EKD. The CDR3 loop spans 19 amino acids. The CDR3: CACDTVWLGDASLTAQLFF. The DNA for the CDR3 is TGTGCCTGTGACACCGTCTGGCTGGGGGATGCATCTTTGACAGCACAACTCTTCTTT.

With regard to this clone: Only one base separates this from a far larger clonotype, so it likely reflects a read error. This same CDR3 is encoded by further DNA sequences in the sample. The CDR3 loop is CALGVPNVPDKLIF. CDR3 coding DNA: TGTGCTCTTGGGGTCCCAAATGTGCCGGACAAACTCATCTTT. This chain links TRDV1 with TRDJ1; D unclear. TCRdb gives no J gene; it was assigned here by matching the DNA to germline. Per the germline V gene, CDR1 is TSWWSYY and CDR2 is QGS. V lost 4 bases and J 8 bases, leaving 17 bases between the germline ends. This CDR3 has 14 amino acids.

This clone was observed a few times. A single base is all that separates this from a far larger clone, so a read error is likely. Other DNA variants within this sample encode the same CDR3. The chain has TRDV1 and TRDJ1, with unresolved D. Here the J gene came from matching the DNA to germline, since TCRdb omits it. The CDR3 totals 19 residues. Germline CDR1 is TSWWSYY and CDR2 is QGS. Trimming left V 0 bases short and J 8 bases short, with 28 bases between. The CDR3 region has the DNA TGTGCTCTTGGGGAACTAGGCTTTCTACGAACCCCTGGTATGGACAAACTCATCTTT. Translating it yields CALGELGFLRTPGMDKLIF.

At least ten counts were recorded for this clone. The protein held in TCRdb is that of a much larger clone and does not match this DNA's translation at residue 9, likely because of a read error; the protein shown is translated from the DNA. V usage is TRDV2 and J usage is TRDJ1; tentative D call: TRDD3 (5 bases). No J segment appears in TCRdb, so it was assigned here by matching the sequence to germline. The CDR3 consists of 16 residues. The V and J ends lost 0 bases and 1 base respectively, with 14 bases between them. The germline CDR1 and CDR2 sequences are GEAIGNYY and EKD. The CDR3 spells CACDTEEEGGTDKLIF. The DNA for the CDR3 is TGTGCCTGTGACACCGAGGAAGAAGGGGGCACCGATAAACTCATCTTT.

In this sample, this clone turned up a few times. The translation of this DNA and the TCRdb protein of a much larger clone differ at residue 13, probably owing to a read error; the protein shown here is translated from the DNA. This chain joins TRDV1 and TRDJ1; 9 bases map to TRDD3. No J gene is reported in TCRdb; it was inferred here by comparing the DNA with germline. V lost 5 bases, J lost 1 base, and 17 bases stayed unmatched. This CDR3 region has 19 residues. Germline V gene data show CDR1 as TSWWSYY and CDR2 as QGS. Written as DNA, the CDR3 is TGTGCTCTTGGGACTACCAAGCGGGGATACGCCAATCGCACCGATAAACTCATCTTT. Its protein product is CALGTTKRGYANRTDKLIF.

The CDR3 DNA is TGTGCTCTTGGGGACGGCTCCTGGGGGAAGTACACCGATAAACTCATCTTT. Translated: CALGDGSWGKYTDKLIF. V and J are TRDV1 and TRDJ1; 8 positions agree with TRDD3. The J gene, left out of TCRdb, was set here by checking the DNA against germline. The germline CDR1 and CDR2 sequences are TSWWSYY and QGS. The CDR3 length is 17 residues. V was clipped by 3 bases and J by 0 bases; unmatched bases: 9.

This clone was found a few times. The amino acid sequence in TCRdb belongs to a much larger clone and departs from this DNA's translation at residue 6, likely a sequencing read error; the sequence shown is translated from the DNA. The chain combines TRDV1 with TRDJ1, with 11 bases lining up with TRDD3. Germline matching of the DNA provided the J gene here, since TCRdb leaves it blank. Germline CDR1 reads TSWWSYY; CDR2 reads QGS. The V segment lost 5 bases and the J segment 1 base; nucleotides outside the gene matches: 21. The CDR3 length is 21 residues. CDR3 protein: CALGLMQAPYWGIRCTDKLIF. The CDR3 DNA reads TGTGCTCTTGGGCTAATGCAGGCCCCCTACTGGGGGATAAGGTGCACCGATAAACTCATCTTT.

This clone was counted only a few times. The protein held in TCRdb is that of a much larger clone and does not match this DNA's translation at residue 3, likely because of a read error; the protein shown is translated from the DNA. In nucleotides, the CDR3 is TGTGCCCGTGACCCTTTACACGGCGTACTGGGGGGCGACTACACCGATAAACTCATCTTT. This codes for CARDPLHGVLGGDYTDKLIF. The chain employs TRDV2 and TRDJ1; 8 bases align to TRDD3. Here the J gene came from matching the DNA to germline, since TCRdb omits it. The CDR3 is 20 residues long. CDR1 and CDR2 from the germline V gene are GEAIGNYY and EKD.

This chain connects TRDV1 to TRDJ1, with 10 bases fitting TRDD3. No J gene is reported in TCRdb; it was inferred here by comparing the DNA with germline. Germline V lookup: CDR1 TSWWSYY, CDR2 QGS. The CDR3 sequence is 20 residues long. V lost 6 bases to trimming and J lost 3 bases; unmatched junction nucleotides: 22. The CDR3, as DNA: TGTGCTCTTGGCCTTGAAGTCGGGTACTGGGGGATCTATAGTGCCGATAAACTCATCTTT. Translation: CALGLEVGYWGIYSADKLIF.

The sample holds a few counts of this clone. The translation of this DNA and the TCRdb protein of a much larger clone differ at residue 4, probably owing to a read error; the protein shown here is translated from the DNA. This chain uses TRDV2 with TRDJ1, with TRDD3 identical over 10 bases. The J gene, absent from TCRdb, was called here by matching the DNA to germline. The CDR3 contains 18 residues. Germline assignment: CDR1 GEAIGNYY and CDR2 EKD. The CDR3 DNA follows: TGTGCCTGTGGCACCCTAACTGGGGGATTGTCCTACACCGATAAACTCATCTTT. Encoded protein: CACGTLTGGLSYTDKLIF.

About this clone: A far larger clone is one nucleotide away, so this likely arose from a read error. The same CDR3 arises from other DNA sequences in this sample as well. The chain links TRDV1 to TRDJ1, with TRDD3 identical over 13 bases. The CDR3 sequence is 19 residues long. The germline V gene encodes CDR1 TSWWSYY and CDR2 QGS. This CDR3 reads CALGRDRPRTGGYADKLIF. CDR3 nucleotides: TGTGCTCTTGGACGGGATCGTCCACGTACTGGGGGATACGCCGATAAACTTATCTTT.

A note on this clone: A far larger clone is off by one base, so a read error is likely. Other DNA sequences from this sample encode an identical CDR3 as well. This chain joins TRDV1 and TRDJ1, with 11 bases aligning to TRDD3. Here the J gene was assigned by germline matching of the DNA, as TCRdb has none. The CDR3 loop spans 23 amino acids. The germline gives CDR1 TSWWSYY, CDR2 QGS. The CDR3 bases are TGTGCTCTTGGGGAAGCGGGTGTCTTCCGACTTATACTGGGGGATAGGCGCACCGACAAACTCATCTTT. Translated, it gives CALGEAGVFRLILGDRRTDKLIF.